The 29 T cell receptor beta chains in this list originate from one sample, sequenced in a study of shared clonotypes between healthy human individuals. The table came from immunoSEQ multiplex PCR; TCRdb's copy has only in-frame clones and leaves some out. The repertoire holds approximately 470,000 clones, with around 73% as singletons. Sequencing input: PBMCs. The receptors derive from a woman aged 40 to 50 in good health. Some clones in this sample may be carry-over from other donors' samples.

The chain carries TRBV7-8 and TRBJ2-5; D uncertain. In germline, CDR1 is SGHVS, CDR2 FQNEAQ. Trimming cost V 1 base and J 2 bases, with 5 bases left between them. CDR3 length equals 13 residues. The CDR3 sequence is CASSLGQQETQYF. The DNA of the CDR3 is TGTGCCAGCAGCTTAGGTCAGCAAGAGACCCAGTACTTC.

V usage is TRBV7-9 and J usage is TRBJ1-5; a possible D gene is TRBD1 (5 bases). The CDR3 loop spans 14 amino acids. Trimming left V 5 bases short and J 5 bases short, with 13 bases between. The V gene's germline CDR1 is SEHNR and CDR2 FQNEAQ (reference sequence). CDR3 residues: CASSLGGSHQPQHF. The CDR3 DNA is TGTGCCAGCAGCCTCGGGGGGTCCCATCAGCCCCAGCATTTT. The full variable domain, in which reference TRBV7-9 and TRBJ1-5 provide the parts outside the CDR3, is DTGVSQNPRHKITKRGQNVTFRCDPISEHNRLYWYRQTLGQGPEFLTYFQNEAQLEKSRLLSDRFSAERPKGSFSTLEIQRTEQGDSAMYLCASSLGGSHQPQHFGDGTRLSIL.

CDR3 coding DNA: TGTGCCAGTGACGAGGGGCGGGAGTTCAATGAGCAGTTCTTC. Protein: CASDEGREFNEQFF. This chain connects TRBV19 to TRBJ2-1, with 7 bases matching TRBD2. This CDR3 is built from 14 residues. V lost 8 bases, J lost 6 bases, and 10 bases stayed unmatched. Germline V gene lookup returns CDR1 LNHDA and CDR2 SQIVND (reference sequence).

Note on this clone: This likely stems from a read error, as it lies one base from a far larger clone. At the DNA level, this CDR3 is encoded by other sequences in the same sample as well. The V call is TRBV30, the J call TRBJ2-5; no reliable D call. CDR1 and CDR2 (germline): GTSNPN, SVGIG (reference sequence). The V end was cut by 3 bases, the J end by 2 bases, with 13 bases between. The CDR3 consists of 14 residues. The CDR3 DNA follows: TGTGCCTGGAGCCGGCAGGTTCGACAAGAGACCCAGTACTTC. This translates into CAWSRQVRQETQYF.

The gene calls are TRBV6-4 and TRBJ2-1, with D hard to call. The CDR3 covers 13 residues. The germline V gene has CDR1 MRHNA and CDR2 SNTAGT. V lost 2 bases, J lost 7 bases, and 9 bases lay in between. The CDR3 DNA sequence: TGTGCCAGCAGTGACGTAGCCACAAATGAGCAGTTCTTC. It codes for CASSDVATNEQFF.

This clone turned up a few times. The chain links TRBV30 to TRBJ1-4; D gene unclear. V lost 8 bases, J lost 5 bases, and 15 bases lay in between. CDR3 size: 13 residues. Germline V gene sequence: CDR1 GTSNPN, CDR2 SVGIG (reference sequence). The chain's CDR3 is CAGKGVENEKLFF. The CDR3, as DNA: TGTGCCGGAAAGGGTGTAGAAAATGAAAAACTGTTTTTT.

This rearrangement joins TRBV15 to TRBJ2-3; TRBD1 might be the D (5 bases). V was clipped by 0 bases and J by 4 bases, with 11 bases between them. This CDR3 comprises 15 residues. Looked up from germline, CDR1 is LNHNV and CDR2 is YYDKDF (reference sequence). For the CDR3, the DNA is TGTGCCACCAGCAGAGATTTCAGGGCCCCAGATACGCAGTATTTT. Amino acid sequence: CATSRDFRAPDTQYF.

The chain couples TRBV5-4 to TRBJ2-7; a possible D gene is TRBD1 (6 bases). The ends were cut back, 6 bases at V and 0 bases at J, with 13 bases in the middle. CDR3 length: 14 amino acids. The V gene's germline CDR1 is SGHNT and CDR2 YYREEE (reference sequence). Written as DNA, the CDR3 is TGTGCCAGCACACCGGACAGTAGCTCCTACGAGCAGTACTTC. It specifies CASTPDSSSYEQYF.

The chain's CDR3 is CASSLVAGSTDTQYF. The DNA for the CDR3 is TGCGCCAGCAGCTTGGTAGCGGGCTCCACAGATACGCAGTATTTT. The rearrangement links TRBV5-1 to TRBJ2-3; 7 bases are shared with TRBD2. The germline gives CDR1 SGHRS, CDR2 YFSETQ. V trimming: 0 bases; J trimming: 2 bases; junction bases outside the gene matches: 3. The CDR3 has 15 residues. Complete variable domain (other parts from reference TRBV5-1 and TRBJ2-3): KAGVTQTPRYLIKTRGQQVTLSCSPISGHRSVSWYQQTPGQGLQFLFEYFSETQRNKGNFPGRFSGRQFSNSRSEMNVSTLELGDSALYLCASSLVAGSTDTQYFGPGTRLTVL.

The chain has TRBV7-8 and TRBJ2-7; 9 positions match TRBD2. V lost 6 bases to trimming and J lost 2 bases; unmatched junction nucleotides: 5. This CDR3 has 14 amino acids. Germline V lookup: CDR1 SGHVS, CDR2 FQNEAQ. DNA for the CDR3: TGTGCCAGCAGTTCAGAGCGGGGGGCCTACGAGCAGTACTTC. This codes for CASSSERGAYEQYF. Variable domain in full (rest from reference TRBV7-8 and TRBJ2-7): GAGVSQSPRYKVAKRGQDVALRCDPISGHVSLFWYQQALGQGPEFLTYFQNEAQLDKSGLPSDRFFAERPEGSVSTLKIQRTQQEDSAVYLCASSSERGAYEQYFGPGTRLTVT.

A single count supports this clone. The J gene is TRBJ1-1, the V gene TRBV5-5, with D possibly TRBD1 on 5 matching bases. CDR1 and CDR2 from the germline V gene are SGHKS and YYEKEE (reference sequence). The ends were cut back, 4 bases at V and 8 bases at J, with 15 bases in the middle. The CDR3 length is 13 residues. The CDR3 region has the DNA TGTGCCAGCAGCCCATTCTACGGGACGGAAGCTTTCTTT. It codes for CASSPFYGTEAFF.

The rearrangement uses TRBV7-2 and TRBJ2-7; D is undetermined. V lost 0 bases to trimming and J lost 6 bases, with 9 bases between them. Germline assignment: CDR1 SGHTA and CDR2 FQGNSA. The CDR3 is 13 amino acids. CDR3 nucleotide sequence: TGTGCCAGCAGCTTAGCAGCTAGACGCGAGCAGTACTTC. Translation gives CASSLAARREQYF.

The chain is built from TRBV4-2 and TRBJ2-2, with TRBD2 matching 15 bases. The CDR3 covers 17 residues. After removal of 1 base from V and 6 bases from J, the junction contained 3 bases not matched to a gene. Germline assignment: CDR1 LGHNA and CDR2 YNFKEQ. CDR3 region: CASSQGTSGRGAGELFF. The CDR3, as DNA: TGTGCCAGCAGCCAAGGGACTAGCGGGAGGGGGGCCGGGGAGCTGTTTTTT.

The V gene is TRBV5-6, the J gene TRBJ2-4; D unclear. CDR1 is SGHDT, CDR2 YYEEEE, per germline. Trimming removed 4 bases at V and 0 bases at J, with 17 bases between. This CDR3 spans 17 amino acids. CDR3 residues: CASSPAPIGLAKNIQYF. CDR3 DNA: TGTGCCAGCAGCCCCGCCCCCATCGGGTTAGCCAAAAACATTCAGTACTTC. Combining the CDR3 with reference TRBV5-6 and TRBJ2-4 gives the whole variable domain DAGVTQSPTHLIKTRGQQVTLRCSPKSGHDTVSWYQQALGQGPQFIFQYYEEEERQRGNFPDRFSGHQFPNYSSELNVNALLLGDSALYLCASSPAPIGLAKNIQYFGAGTRLSVL.

The J gene is TRBJ2-1, the V gene TRBV5-6, with TRBD1 matching 7 bases. Losses at the gene ends were 0 bases for V and 6 bases for J; bases not matched to a gene: 9. The CDR3 sequence is 16 residues long. Germline loops: CDR1 SGHDT, CDR2 YYEEEE. Here the CDR3 reads CASSLDLLQGRNEQFF. The CDR3 nucleotides read TGTGCCAGCAGCTTGGACCTATTACAGGGGCGCAATGAGCAGTTCTTC. The full variable domain, in which reference TRBV5-6 and TRBJ2-1 provide the parts outside the CDR3, is DAGVTQSPTHLIKTRGQQVTLRCSPKSGHDTVSWYQQALGQGPQFIFQYYEEEERQRGNFPDRFSGHQFPNYSSELNVNALLLGDSALYLCASSLDLLQGRNEQFFGPGTRLTVL.

The chain links TRBV6-6 to TRBJ1-6; 8 positions match TRBD1. J was trimmed by 7 bases and V by 2 bases; bases with no gene match: 1. In germline, CDR1 is MNHNY, CDR2 SVGAGI (reference sequence). This CDR3 comprises 14 residues. The CDR3 loop reads CASSYGTGNSPLHF. CDR3 nucleotides: TGTGCCAGCAGTTACGGGACAGGAAATTCACCCCTCCACTTT.

V gene TRBV7-3 combines with J gene TRBJ2-2; D gene uncertain. The CDR3 consists of 13 residues. Germline V gives CDR1 SGHTA, CDR2 FQGTGA. The V and J ends lost 4 bases and 6 bases respectively, with 9 bases between them. As DNA, the CDR3 is TGTGCCAGCAGCTATAGATGGGCCGGGGAGCTGTTTTTT. Its translation: CASSYRWAGELFF.

This clone was observed a handful of times. The chain uses TRBV2 and TRBJ2-3; 7 nucleotides align to TRBD2. The CDR3 sequence is 16 residues long. The V gene end was trimmed by 8 bases and the J gene end by 1 base; junction bases not matched to a gene: 12. CDR1 is SNHLY and CDR2 is FYNNEI in the germline V gene. CDR3 coding DNA: TGTGCCAGCGAATCAGGCGGGAGTAGAGGCACAGATACGCAGTATTTT. Translated, it gives CASESGGSRGTDTQYF.

This clone was counted a single time. The chain uses TRBV7-2 and TRBJ1-5; 7 nucleotides line up with TRBD1. CDR3 length: 14 amino acids. The ends lost 5 bases at V and 3 bases at J; junction bases unmatched: 4. CDR1 and CDR2 from the germline V gene are SGHTA and FQGNSA. CDR3 nucleotides: TGTGCCAGCAGCCTGACAGGGCTCAATCAGCCCCAGCATTTT. It encodes CASSLTGLNQPQHF.

V is TRBV7-2 and J is TRBJ2-1, with TRBD1 matching 8 bases. CDR3 length equals 14 residues. Losses at the gene ends were 2 bases for V and 12 bases for J; bases not matched to a gene: 9. Germline V gene data show CDR1 as SGHTA and CDR2 as FQGNSA. CDR3 sequence (DNA): TGTGCCAGCAGCTTATCCCCAGAGGGGACAGGGCAGTTCTTC. Its protein product is CASSLSPEGTGQFF.

This clone was observed a few times. Other nucleotide sequences in the sample specify the same CDR3. V gene TRBV7-3 combines with J gene TRBJ2-3, with TRBD2 identical over 11 bases. This CDR3 has 14 residues. V was pared by 3 bases and J by 4 bases, with 0 bases of the junction left unmatched. From germline, CDR1 is SGHTA and CDR2 FQGTGA. CDR3 residues: CASSLGLAADTQYF. For the CDR3, the DNA is TGTGCCAGCAGCTTGGGACTAGCGGCAGATACGCAGTATTTT.

V and J are TRBV5-4 and TRBJ1-1; TRBD1 is a possible D gene (5 bases). CDR1 and CDR2 (germline): SGHNT, YYREEE (reference sequence). V dropped 2 bases and J dropped 11 bases, with 13 bases sitting between them. The CDR3 length is 12 residues. The DNA of the CDR3 is TGTGCCAGCAGCTTCCCTAGGGGACGGGCTTTCTTT. It encodes CASSFPRGRAFF.

The chain carries TRBV21-1 and TRBJ2-7. TRBV21-1 is classified as a pseudogene. The CDR3 sequence is 16 residues long. The CDR3 spells CASSVNRDGAFYEQYF. The CDR3 bases are TGTGCCAGCAGCGTGAATCGGGACGGAGCCTTCTACGAGCAGTACTTC.

This chain links TRBV18 with TRBJ2-7, with 9 bases lining up with TRBD1. Germline V gene sequence: CDR1 KGHSH, CDR2 LQKENI. The junction had 7 bases not matched to a gene; V was cut back by 4 bases and J by 3 bases. This CDR3 comprises 15 residues. The CDR3 is CASSLSGTGLYEQYF. DNA of the CDR3: TGTGCCAGCTCACTGTCCGGGACAGGGCTCTACGAGCAGTACTTC. The variable domain in full, with the rest retrieved from reference TRBV18 and TRBJ2-7, is NAGVMQNPRHLVRRRGQEARLRCSPMKGHSHVYWYRQLPEEGLKFMVYLQKENIIDESGMPKERFSAEFPKEGPSILRIQQVVRGDSAAYFCASSLSGTGLYEQYFGPGTRLTVT.

This chain joins TRBV7-9 and TRBJ2-1; D is ambiguous. The V gene lost 5 bases and the J gene lost 8 bases, with 13 bases spanning the gap. The CDR3 consists of 13 residues. Germline V gene data show CDR1 as SEHNR and CDR2 as FQNEAQ (reference sequence). The CDR3 spells CASSPEVRDEQFF. CDR3 nucleotides: TGTGCCAGCAGCCCCGAGGTTAGGGATGAGCAGTTCTTC.

Concerning this clone: This likely came from a read error, as a far larger clone is one base away. Other DNA sequences within the sample encode an identical CDR3. In DNA, the CDR3 is TGTGCCAGCAGTTTGGGCTACGAGCAGTACTTC. Translating it yields CASSLGYEQYF. This chain connects TRBV28 to TRBJ2-7; no definite D call. V lost 3 bases and J lost 3, with 3 bases in between. Germline V gene sequence: CDR1 MDHEN, CDR2 SYDVKM. The CDR3 loop spans 11 amino acids.

The rearrangement links TRBV19 to TRBJ2-1; unclear D gene. Germline V gives CDR1 LNHDA, CDR2 SQIVND (reference sequence). Trimming removed 5 bases from V and 3 bases from J, with 5 bases in between. The CDR3 sequence is 12 residues long. Here the CDR3 reads CASSSDYNEQFF. CDR3 DNA: TGTGCCAGTAGTTCAGACTACAATGAGCAGTTCTTC.

Concerning this clone: One end of the junction fails to match germline, which may point to a read error. V is TRBV5-1 and J is TRBJ2-7, with TRBD1 as a possible D gene (6 bases). Germline values: CDR1 SGHRS, CDR2 YFSETQ. The CDR3 is made up of 14 amino acids. The CDR3 DNA is TGCGCCAGCAGCTTGCAGGACAGCTCCAACGAGCAGTACTTC. Encoded protein: CASSLQDSSNEQYF.

The chain links TRBV6-1 to TRBJ2-3, with 8 bases identical to TRBD2. Germline V gene lookup returns CDR1 MNHNS and CDR2 SASEGT. The CDR3 sequence is 14 residues long. J was trimmed by 0 bases and V by 7 bases; bases with no gene match: 3. CDR3 loop: CASTQRESTDTQYF. The DNA for the CDR3 is TGTGCCAGCACCCAGCGGGAGAGCACAGATACGCAGTATTTT.